This T cell receptor (beta chain) originates from a study of T cells in Graves' hyperthyroidism and ophthalmopathy. Looking at the study overall: Peripheral blood was drawn at first diagnosis, prior to all treatment. Study-wide results and caveats: Blood samples included most of the expanded thyroid clonotypes exceeding 0.001.

Germline CDR1 is MNHEY and CDR2 is SMNVEV (reference sequence). The CDR3 runs to 16 residues. Regions amplified from RNA transcripts were the TCR beta CDR3 regions. Initially, a first-round RT-PCR of the TCR CDR3 employed the HTBI primer set. TCRdb used MiXCR to reprocess the multiplex PCR reads, holding one entry per CDR3 protein. This sample has over 300,000 distinct CDR3 sequences; over 11% occur once, and the top ten carry 8% to 13%. This clonotype was seen only a few times. Its matching antigen is unknown. One end of the junction varies from germline; a read error may be responsible. The sample consisted of blood. The rearrangement joins TRBV27 to TRBJ2-1; D assignment may be TRBD1 or TRBD2 (5 bases each). The receptor was derived from a woman aged 60 to 75 with Graves' hyperthyroidism. In DNA form, the CDR3 reads TGTGCCAGCAGTGCGACCGGGACGACCTCCTGCAATGAGCAGTTCTTC. It yields the protein CASSATGTTSCNEQFF.